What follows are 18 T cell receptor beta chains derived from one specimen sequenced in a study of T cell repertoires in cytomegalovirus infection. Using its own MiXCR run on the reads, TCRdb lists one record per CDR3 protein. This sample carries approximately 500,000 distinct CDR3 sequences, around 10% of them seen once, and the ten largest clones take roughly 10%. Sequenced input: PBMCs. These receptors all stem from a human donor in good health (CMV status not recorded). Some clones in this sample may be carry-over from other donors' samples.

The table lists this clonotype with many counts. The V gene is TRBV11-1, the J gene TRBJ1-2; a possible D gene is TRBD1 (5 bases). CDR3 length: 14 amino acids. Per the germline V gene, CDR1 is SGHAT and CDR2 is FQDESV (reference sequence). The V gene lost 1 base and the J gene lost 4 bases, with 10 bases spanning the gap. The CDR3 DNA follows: TGTGCCAGCAGCTTAGAAGGGGACGGCTATGGCTACACCTTC. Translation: CASSLEGDGYGYTF.

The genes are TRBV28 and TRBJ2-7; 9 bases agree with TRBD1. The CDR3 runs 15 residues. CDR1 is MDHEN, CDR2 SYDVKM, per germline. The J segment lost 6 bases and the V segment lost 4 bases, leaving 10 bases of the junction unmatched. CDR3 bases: TGTGCCAGCAGTTCCCCGGGACAGGGAGGGGCCGAGCAGTACTTC. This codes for CASSSPGQGGAEQYF. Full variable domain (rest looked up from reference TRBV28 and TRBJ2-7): DVKVTQSSRYLVKRTGEKVFLECVQDMDHENMFWYRQDPGLGLRLIYFSYDVKMKEKGDIPEGYSVSREKKERFSLILESASTNQTSMYLCASSSPGQGGAEQYFGPGTRLTVT.

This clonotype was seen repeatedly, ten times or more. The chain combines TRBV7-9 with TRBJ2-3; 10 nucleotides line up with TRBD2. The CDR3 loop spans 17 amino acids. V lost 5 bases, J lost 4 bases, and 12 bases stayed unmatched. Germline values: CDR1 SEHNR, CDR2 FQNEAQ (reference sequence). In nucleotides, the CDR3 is TGTGCCAGCAGCCAAACTATTCAGCGGGAGGGGGCAGATACGCAGTATTTT. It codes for CASSQTIQREGADTQYF.

This CDR3 reads CASSVDGTIYEQYF. The CDR3 coding sequence is TGTGCCAGCAGCGTAGACGGGACTATCTACGAGCAGTACTTC. V is TRBV9 and J is TRBJ2-7; 7 bases match TRBD2. The CDR3 runs 14 residues. Germline lookup yields CDR1 SGDLS and CDR2 YYNGEE. V gave up 0 bases and J gave up 3 bases; unmatched junction bases: 3.

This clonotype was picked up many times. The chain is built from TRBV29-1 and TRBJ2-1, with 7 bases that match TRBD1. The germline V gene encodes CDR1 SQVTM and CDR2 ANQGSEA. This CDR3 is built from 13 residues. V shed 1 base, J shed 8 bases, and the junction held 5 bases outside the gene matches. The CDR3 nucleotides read TGCAGCGTTGAAGGCCCAGGACAGGATGAGCAGTTCTTC. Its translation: CSVEGPGQDEQFF.

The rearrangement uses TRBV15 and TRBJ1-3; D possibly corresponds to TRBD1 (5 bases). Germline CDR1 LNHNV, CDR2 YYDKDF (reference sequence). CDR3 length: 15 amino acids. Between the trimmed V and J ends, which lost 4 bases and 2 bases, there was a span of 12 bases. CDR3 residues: CATSILWGAGNTIYF. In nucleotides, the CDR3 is TGTGCCACCAGCATCCTTTGGGGGGCTGGAAACACCATATATTTT. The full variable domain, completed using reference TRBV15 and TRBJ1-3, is DAMVIQNPRYQVTQFGKPVTLSCSQTLNHNVMYWYQQKSSQAPKLLFHYYDKDFNNEADTPDNFQSRRPNTSFCFLDIRSPGLGDTAMYLCATSILWGAGNTIYFGEGSWLTVV.

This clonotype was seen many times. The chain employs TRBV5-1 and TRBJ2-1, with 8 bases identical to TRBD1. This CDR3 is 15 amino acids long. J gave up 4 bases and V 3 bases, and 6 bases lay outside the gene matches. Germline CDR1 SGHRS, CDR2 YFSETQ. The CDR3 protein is CASSSRDRTYNEQFF. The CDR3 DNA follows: TGCGCCAGCAGCTCCCGGGACAGGACTTACAATGAGCAGTTCTTC.

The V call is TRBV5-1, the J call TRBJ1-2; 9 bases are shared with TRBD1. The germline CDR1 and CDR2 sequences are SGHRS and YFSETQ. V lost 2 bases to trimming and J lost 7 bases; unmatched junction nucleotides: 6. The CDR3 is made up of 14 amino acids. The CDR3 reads CASSLGQGRSGYTF. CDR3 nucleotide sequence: TGCGCCAGCAGCTTAGGACAGGGGAGAAGTGGCTACACCTTC.

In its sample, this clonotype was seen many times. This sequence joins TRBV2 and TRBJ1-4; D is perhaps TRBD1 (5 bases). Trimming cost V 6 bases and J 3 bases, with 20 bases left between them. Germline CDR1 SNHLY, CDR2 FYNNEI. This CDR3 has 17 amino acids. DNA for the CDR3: TGTGCCAGCAGAGCCGACAGTGGGCTGAGATCTAATGAAAAACTGTTTTTT. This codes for CASRADSGLRSNEKLFF.

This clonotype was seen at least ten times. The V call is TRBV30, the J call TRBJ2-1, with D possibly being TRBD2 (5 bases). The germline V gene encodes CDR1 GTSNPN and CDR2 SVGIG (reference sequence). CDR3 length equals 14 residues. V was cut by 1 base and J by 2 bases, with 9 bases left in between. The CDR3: CAWSAGAAYNEQFF. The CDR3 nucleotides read TGTGCCTGGAGTGCTGGAGCGGCCTACAATGAGCAGTTCTTC.

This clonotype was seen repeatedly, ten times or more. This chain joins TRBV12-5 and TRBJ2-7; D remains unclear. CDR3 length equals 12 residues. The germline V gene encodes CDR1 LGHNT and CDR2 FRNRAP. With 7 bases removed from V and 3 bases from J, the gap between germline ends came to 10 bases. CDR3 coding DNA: TGTGCTAGTGCAGTTTGGGGCTACGAGCAGTACTTC. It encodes CASAVWGYEQYF.

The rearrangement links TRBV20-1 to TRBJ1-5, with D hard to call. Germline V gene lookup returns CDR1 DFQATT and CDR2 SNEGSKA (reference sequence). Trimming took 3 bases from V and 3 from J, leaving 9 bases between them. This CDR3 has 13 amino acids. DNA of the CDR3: TGCAGTGCTAGGACCGAGAACAATCAGCCCCAGCATTTT. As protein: CSARTENNQPQHF.

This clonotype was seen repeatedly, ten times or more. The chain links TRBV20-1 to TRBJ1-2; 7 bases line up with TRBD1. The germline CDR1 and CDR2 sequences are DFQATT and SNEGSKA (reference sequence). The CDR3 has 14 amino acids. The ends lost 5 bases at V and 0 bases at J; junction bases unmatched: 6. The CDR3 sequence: CSAPGTAANYGYTF. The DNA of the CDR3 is TGCAGTGCTCCAGGGACAGCTGCTAACTATGGCTACACCTTC.

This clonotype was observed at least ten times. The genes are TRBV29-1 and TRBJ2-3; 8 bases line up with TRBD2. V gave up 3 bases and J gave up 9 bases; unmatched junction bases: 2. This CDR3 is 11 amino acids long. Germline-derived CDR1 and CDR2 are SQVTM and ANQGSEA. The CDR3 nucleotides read TGCAGCGTTGACCCGGGAGGGACGCAGTATTTT. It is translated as CSVDPGGTQYF.

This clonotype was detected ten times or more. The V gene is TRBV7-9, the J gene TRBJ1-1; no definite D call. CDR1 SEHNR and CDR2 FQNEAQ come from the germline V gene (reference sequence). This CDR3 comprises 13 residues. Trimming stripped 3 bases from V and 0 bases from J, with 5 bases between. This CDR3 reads CASSFTLNTEAFF. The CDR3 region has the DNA TGTGCCAGCAGCTTTACATTGAACACTGAAGCTTTCTTT.

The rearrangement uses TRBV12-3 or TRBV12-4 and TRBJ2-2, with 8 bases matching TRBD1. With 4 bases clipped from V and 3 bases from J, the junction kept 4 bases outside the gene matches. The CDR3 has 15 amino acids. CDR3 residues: CASSYRGKDTGELFF. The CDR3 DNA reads TGTGCCAGCAGTTACAGGGGGAAGGACACCGGGGAGCTGTTTTTT.

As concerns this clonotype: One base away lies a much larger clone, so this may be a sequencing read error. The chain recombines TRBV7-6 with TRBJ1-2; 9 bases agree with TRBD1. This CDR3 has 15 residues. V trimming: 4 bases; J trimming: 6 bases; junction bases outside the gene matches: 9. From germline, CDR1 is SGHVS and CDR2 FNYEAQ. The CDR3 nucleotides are TGTGCCAGCAGCTCGTACCGGGACAGGGCGAATGGCTACACCTTC. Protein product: CASSSYRDRANGYTF.

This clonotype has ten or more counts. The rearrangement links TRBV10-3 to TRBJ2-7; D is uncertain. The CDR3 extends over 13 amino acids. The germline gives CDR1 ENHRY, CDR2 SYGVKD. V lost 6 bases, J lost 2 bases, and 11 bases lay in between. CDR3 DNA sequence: TGTGCCATCAGAGGATCAGTTGCCTACGAGCAGTACTTC. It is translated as CAIRGSVAYEQYF.